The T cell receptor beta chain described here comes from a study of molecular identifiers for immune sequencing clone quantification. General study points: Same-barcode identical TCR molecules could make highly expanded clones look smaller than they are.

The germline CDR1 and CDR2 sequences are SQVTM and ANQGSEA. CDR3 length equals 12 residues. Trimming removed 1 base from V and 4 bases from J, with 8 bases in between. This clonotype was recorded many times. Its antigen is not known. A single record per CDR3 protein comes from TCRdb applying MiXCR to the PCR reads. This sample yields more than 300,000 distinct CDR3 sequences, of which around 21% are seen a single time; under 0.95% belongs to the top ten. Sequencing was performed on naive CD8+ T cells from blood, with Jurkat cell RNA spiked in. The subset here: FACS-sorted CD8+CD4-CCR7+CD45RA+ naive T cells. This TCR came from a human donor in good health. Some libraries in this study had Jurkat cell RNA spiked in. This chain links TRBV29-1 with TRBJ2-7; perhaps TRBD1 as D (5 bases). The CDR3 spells CSVEGAGYEQYF. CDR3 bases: TGCAGCGTTGAAGGGGCAGGGTACGAGCAGTACTTC.